The 24 T cell receptor beta chains below all came from one sample that was sequenced in a study of cytomegalovirus exposure and HLA in healthy donors (dated by TCRdb to about 2017). Library preparation used the immunoSEQ multiplex PCR assay. A mixture of 60 forward primers for TCR Vbeta segments and 13 reverse primers for TCR Jbeta segments was used in the multiplex PCR. In TCRdb, the immuneACCESS table is reduced to in-frame sequences with V and J assigned. These tables do not hold every clone; where another copy was compared, an unresolved V gene accounts for under half, and the others remain unexplained. The sample table shows 110,000 to 150,000 clones, and 65% to 85% are seen once. Of the sample, roughly 3.5% is held by the ten largest clones. Source material: PBMCs. The receptors were gathered from a male donor in good health and CMV-seronegative.

The rearrangement links TRBV27 to TRBJ2-2; a weak D match, TRBD2 (5 bases). Germline CDR1 reads MNHEY; CDR2 reads SMNVEV (reference sequence). Deletions cut 0 bases from V and 0 bases from J, with 8 bases between. CDR3 size: 16 residues. For the CDR3, the DNA is TGTGCCAGCAGTTTATCGGAGGCGACGAACACCGGGGAGCTGTTTTTT. Translating gives CASSLSEATNTGELFF.

V gene TRBV28 combines with J gene TRBJ1-2; D gene unclear. The V gene's germline CDR1 is MDHEN and CDR2 SYDVKM. The CDR3 covers 13 residues. Trimming removed 4 bases from V and 3 bases from J, with 9 bases in between. Here the CDR3 DNA reads TGTGCCAGCAGTTCCCCGTTTTACTATGGCTACACCTTC. Its translation: CASSSPFYYGYTF.

The chain combines TRBV7-8 with TRBJ2-3; 7 nucleotides align to TRBD2. The V segment lost 7 bases and the J segment 2 bases; nucleotides outside the gene matches: 6. CDR1 is SGHVS, CDR2 FQNEAQ, per germline. This CDR3 spans 14 amino acids. CDR3 sequence: CASKPAGYTDTQYF. CDR3 DNA sequence: TGTGCCAGCAAACCAGCGGGATACACAGATACGCAGTATTTT.

Only a few counts were recorded for this clone. V gene TRBV5-8 combines with J gene TRBJ2-5; D is perhaps TRBD2 (5 bases). The CDR3 loop spans 13 amino acids. The germline V gene has CDR1 SGHTS and CDR2 YDEGEE. The germline V and J ends were trimmed by 1 base and 2 bases, with 6 bases remaining between them. The CDR3 DNA follows: TGTGCCAGCAGCTTGTGGGAGCAAGAGACCCAGTACTTC. Its translation is CASSLWEQETQYF.

The chain is built from TRBV7-2 and TRBJ2-1; 15 positions agree with TRBD2. The germline gives CDR1 SGHTA, CDR2 FQGNSA. The junction had 7 bases not matched to a gene; V was cut back by 6 bases and J by 4 bases. The CDR3 loop spans 17 amino acids. CDR3 DNA sequence: TGTGCCAGCAGACTTAGGACTAGCGGGGGGGGGTACAATGAGCAGTTCTTC. This translates into CASRLRTSGGGYNEQFF.

This chain links TRBV19 with TRBJ1-5, with D possibly being TRBD1 (5 bases). Germline CDR1 reads LNHDA; CDR2 reads SQIVND (reference sequence). V dropped 6 bases and J dropped 6 bases, with 15 bases sitting between them. The CDR3 contains 14 residues. As DNA, the CDR3 is TGTGCCAGTAGGGGGGGGAGAGGTCTTCAGCCCCAGCATTTT. It specifies CASRGGRGLQPQHF.

This clone was recorded only once. The chain links TRBV7-6 to TRBJ1-5; no definite D call. Trimming cost V 4 bases and J 3 bases, with 7 bases left between them. The length of the CDR3 is 13 residues. The germline CDR1 and CDR2 sequences are SGHVS and FNYEAQ. The CDR3 bases are TGTGCCAGCAGCTCGACACACAATCAGCCCCAGCATTTT. This sequence encodes CASSSTHNQPQHF.

The rearrangement links TRBV6-6 to TRBJ2-7, with a possible D match to TRBD1 (5 bases). The CDR3 loop spans 12 amino acids. The germline gives CDR1 MNHNY, CDR2 SVGAGI (reference sequence). Trimming took off 0 bases at V and 11 bases at J, with 11 bases between the two ends. The CDR3 DNA follows: TGTGCCAGCAGTTACTCGAGCAGGGAAGAGTACTTC. Translation gives CASSYSSREEYF.

This clone came up a few times. The chain combines TRBV7-9 with TRBJ2-2, with 9 bases aligning to TRBD2. This CDR3 comprises 13 residues. V lost 10 bases to trimming and J lost 4 bases; unmatched junction nucleotides: 4. The V gene's germline CDR1 is SEHNR and CDR2 FQNEAQ (reference sequence). In DNA form, the CDR3 reads TGTGCCACCTTACTAGCGGGCACCGGGGAGCTGTTTTTT. This translates into CATLLAGTGELFF.

The V call is TRBV7-6, the J call TRBJ2-1; 9 bases are a match to TRBD2. Per germline, CDR1 SGHVS and CDR2 FNYEAQ. The CDR3 is 16 residues long. Trimming removed 1 base from V and 7 bases from J; junction bases left unmatched: 8. In nucleotides, the CDR3 is TGTGCCAGCAGCTTAGGGGCGGGAGGGCCAAGTAATGAGCAGTTCTTC. It specifies CASSLGAGGPSNEQFF.

This chain links TRBV15 with TRBJ2-3; maybe TRBD2 (6 bases). The length of the CDR3 is 14 residues. V gave up 1 base and J gave up 4 bases, with 9 bases separating them. Germline CDR1 reads LNHNV; CDR2 reads YYDKDF (reference sequence). The CDR3 nucleotides are TGTGCCACCAGCAGAGTTGGGACTGCAGATACGCAGTATTTT. Its translation: CATSRVGTADTQYF.

The rearrangement links TRBV23-1 to TRBJ2-7, with a possible D match to TRBD1 (5 bases). TRBV23-1 carries the ORF label, with uncertain function. This CDR3 has 17 residues. V dropped 3 bases and J dropped 2 bases, with 20 bases sitting between them. CDR3 amino acids: CASSHRRSNRSPYEQYF. CDR3 sequence (DNA): TGCGCCAGCAGTCACCGTCGGAGCAACAGGTCACCCTACGAGCAGTACTTC.

The CDR3 protein is CASSEPLGYTF. The CDR3 DNA follows: TGTGCCAGCAGTGAACCCCTTGGCTACACCTTC. The chain carries TRBV6-1 and TRBJ1-2, with D uncertain. V lost 2 bases to trimming and J lost 7 bases, with 5 bases between them. Germline V CDR1 and CDR2: MNHNS, SASEGT. CDR3 size: 11 residues.

The gene calls are TRBV6-5 and TRBJ1-4, with 8 bases that match TRBD1. Looked up from germline, CDR1 is MNHEY and CDR2 is SVGAGI. CDR3 length: 15 residues. V lost 8 bases to trimming and J lost 3 bases; unmatched junction nucleotides: 8. The CDR3 loop reads CASQPQGAPNEKLFF. CDR3 nucleotides: TGTGCCAGCCAGCCCCAGGGGGCGCCTAATGAAAAACTGTTTTTT.

The chain carries TRBV19 and TRBJ2-7, with 7 bases aligning to TRBD1. CDR1 is LNHDA and CDR2 is SQIVND in the germline V gene (reference sequence). Trimming cost V 3 bases and J 2 bases; bases outside gene matches: 7. The length of the CDR3 is 15 residues. The CDR3 DNA follows: TGTGCCAGTAGTATTTCCGGGACAGAGACCTACGAGCAGTACTTC. This gives the protein CASSISGTETYEQYF.

V gene TRBV12-2 combines with J gene TRBJ2-7; the D segment call TRBD1 is taken from the table without a DNA check. TRBV12-2 is tagged as a pseudogene. The CDR3 totals 14 residues. The CDR3 nucleotides are TGTGCAAGTCGCTTGACCGACATACGCTACGAGCAGTACTTC. It translates to CASRLTDIRYEQYF.

V and J are TRBV28 and TRBJ2-2, with 8 bases aligning to TRBD1. J was trimmed by 0 bases and V by 8 bases; bases with no gene match: 8. The CDR3 sequence is 16 residues long. In germline, CDR1 is MDHEN, CDR2 SYDVKM. The chain's CDR3 is CASVTGGDANTGELFF. The DNA of the CDR3 is TGTGCCAGCGTCACAGGGGGAGACGCGAACACCGGGGAGCTGTTTTTT.

The chain recombines TRBV28 with TRBJ1-2; tentative D call: TRBD1 (6 bases). The CDR3 sequence is 14 residues long. V was trimmed by 5 bases and J by 4 bases, leaving 14 bases between them. The germline V gene encodes CDR1 MDHEN and CDR2 SYDVKM. The CDR3 spells CASSPQDRVYGYTF. The CDR3 DNA follows: TGTGCCAGCAGTCCCCAGGACAGAGTCTATGGCTACACCTTC.

This chain joins TRBV4-1 and TRBJ2-3, with D perhaps matching TRBD1 (6 bases). CDR1 and CDR2 from the germline V gene are MGHRA and YSYEKL. There are 16 residues in the CDR3. The V and J ends lost 0 bases and 2 bases respectively, with 12 bases between them. CDR3 protein: CASSQDRTGHTDTQYF. CDR3 DNA sequence: TGCGCCAGCAGCCAAGATAGAACAGGGCACACAGATACGCAGTATTTT.

The J gene is TRBJ2-5, the V gene TRBV30; D is uncertain. Per germline, CDR1 GTSNPN and CDR2 SVGIG (reference sequence). V shed 0 bases and J shed 4 bases, with 6 bases lying between them. The CDR3 has 12 amino acids. The CDR3 sequence is CAWSVPRETQYF. The CDR3 DNA is TGTGCCTGGAGTGTTCCCCGAGAGACCCAGTACTTC.

CDR3 in amino acids: CASSPTTGGYGYTF. The CDR3 coding sequence is TGTGCCAGTAGCCCAACGACAGGGGGCTATGGCTACACCTTC. The rearrangement joins TRBV19 to TRBJ1-2; 9 bases agree with TRBD1. The length of the CDR3 is 14 residues. The junction had 6 bases not matched to a gene; V was cut back by 6 bases and J by 4 bases. The germline gives CDR1 LNHDA, CDR2 SQIVND (reference sequence).

This chain uses TRBV9 with TRBJ2-1, with 13 bases fitting TRBD2. Germline V gene data show CDR1 as SGDLS and CDR2 as YYNGEE. Trimming removed 4 bases from V and 4 bases from J; junction bases left unmatched: 5. The CDR3 runs to 16 residues. The CDR3 nucleotides are TGTGCCAGCAGCCCCTGGACTAGCGGGGGTTACAATGAGCAGTTCTTC. Its protein is CASSPWTSGGYNEQFF.

The rearrangement joins TRBV7-9 to TRBJ2-5; 7 nucleotides align to TRBD1. CDR1 is SEHNR, CDR2 FQNEAQ, per germline (reference sequence). The CDR3 is 13 amino acids. Losses at the gene ends were 4 bases for V and 5 bases for J; bases not matched to a gene: 4. The CDR3 nucleotides are TGTGCCAGCAGCTACAGGGGCGGGGAGACCCAGTACTTC. Its protein is CASSYRGGETQYF.

This clone came up a few times. This chain uses TRBV6-6 with TRBJ2-7, with D possibly matching TRBD2 (5 bases). The V end lost 7 bases, the J end lost 1 base, and 14 bases lay between the germline ends. CDR3 size: 14 residues. Per the germline V gene, CDR1 is MNHNY and CDR2 is SVGAGI (reference sequence). CDR3 bases: TGTGCCAGCAAATTCGGACGGGAATCCTACGAGCAGTACTTC. It encodes CASKFGRESYEQYF.